A selection of T cell receptor beta chains follows, all from one sample in a study of early T cells in non-severe SARS-CoV-2 infection. TCRdb redid the calling of the 5' RACE reads with MiXCR, one entry per CDR3 protein. The profile shows roughly 23,000 distinct CDR3 sequences, 5% to 6% of them singletons. This specimen was whole blood, taken at baseline. The receptor set was obtained from an adult who was a healthcare worker with PCR-confirmed SARS-CoV-2 infection or an uninfected control (not recorded which). Both conserved end residues are part of each CDR3. The D gene is left open where the match is weak. A clone size is listed for some rows: how often the clone was seen (once, few, many), or a class if it is expanded.

clone_size	d_call	v_call	j_call	cdr3_nt	cdr3_aa
NA	NA	TRBV7-6	TRBJ2-1	TGTGCCAGCAGCCCCCCGGGATCCAACTACAATGAGCAGTTCTTC	CASSPPGSNYNEQFF
few	NA	TRBV30	TRBJ2-3	TGTGCCTGGAGTCCACCCTCGAGGACAGATACGCAGTATTTT	CAWSPPSRTDTQYF
NA	TRBD1	TRBV7-2	TRBJ1-2	TGTGCCAGCAGCTTAGATCTGAGGGGGCAGATTTATGGCTACACCTTC	CASSLDLRGQIYGYTF
NA	NA	TRBV7-2	TRBJ1-6	TGTGCCAGCAGCTTCGCCTCCGTCAGGGCTGTCAATTCACCCCTCCACTTT	CASSFASVRAVNSPLHF
many	NA	TRBV20-1	TRBJ1-6	TGCAGTGCCAGCCAGTCAAATTCACCCCTCCACTTT	CSASQSNSPLHF
many	NA	TRBV20-1	TRBJ2-1	TGCAGTGCTATGGAGGGGGCCCCTAATGAGCAGTTCTTC	CSAMEGAPNEQFF
NA	TRBD1	TRBV7-3	TRBJ2-7	TGTGCCAGCAGCTCCAACCCCCCATCCGGGACAGGGAGACTTTACGAGCAGTACTTC	CASSSNPPSGTGRLYEQYF
NA	TRBD2	TRBV20-1	TRBJ2-3	TGCAGTGCTAGAGGACTAGCGGGGACAGATACGCAGTATTTT	CSARGLAGTDTQYF
many	TRBD2	TRBV19	TRBJ2-3	TGTGCCAGTAGTTCCCAGACTAGCGGGGGCACAGATACGCAGTATTTT	CASSSQTSGGTDTQYF
NA	NA	TRBV2	TRBJ2-7	TGTGCCAGCAGTAAAGCGGACAGAACCTACGAGCAGTACTTC	CASSKADRTYEQYF
NA	NA	TRBV5-8	TRBJ1-2	TGTGCCAGCAGCCGCTTGTCTACCTCAGGAAACTATGGCTACACCTTC	CASSRLSTSGNYGYTF
NA	NA	TRBV9	TRBJ1-4	TGTGCCAGCAGCGTTCGGGAAGGTAGTGAAAAACTGTTTTTT	CASSVREGSEKLFF
many	NA	TRBV7-6	TRBJ1-5	TGTGCCAGCAGCTCCCAGGGTCGGTATAGCAATCAGCCCCAGCATTTT	CASSSQGRYSNQPQHF
many	TRBD1	TRBV24-1	TRBJ1-2	TGTGCCACCAGTGACGCCGGGACAGGGGCCGGCTACACCTTC	CATSDAGTGAGYTF
many	TRBD1	TRBV6-6	TRBJ2-7	TGTGCCAGCAGTTCGGGGCCCGGGACAGGGGCCTACGAGCAGTACTTC	CASSSGPGTGAYEQYF
many	NA	TRBV14	TRBJ2-1	TGTGCCAGCAGCCAAGAGGTCAGGGTAGATGAGCAGTTCTTC	CASSQEVRVDEQFF
NA	NA	TRBV28	TRBJ1-1	TGTGCCAGCAGTCCGGGGGACCGCAACACTGAAGCTTTCTTT	CASSPGDRNTEAFF
NA	NA	TRBV6-2/TRBV6-3	TRBJ1-2	TGTGCCAGCAGTGGAGGTTCCCCTTTCGGCTACACCTTC	CASSGGSPFGYTF
many	NA	TRBV18	TRBJ2-1	TGTGCCAGCTCACCCCCCTCCGACAGCTATGAGCAGTTCTTC	CASSPPSDSYEQFF
few	NA	TRBV5-1	TRBJ2-2	TGCGCCGGGTCTCCGTCTAGCACCGGGGAGCTGTTTTTT	CAGSPSSTGELFF
many	NA	TRBV5-1	TRBJ2-7	TGCGCCAGCAGCCCGTCTACCAATTTTGACGACGAGCAGTACTTC	CASSPSTNFDDEQYF
NA	NA	TRBV20-1	TRBJ1-1	TGCAGTGCTACCGCAAGTGGGACCGTCCGGAAAGCTTTCTTT	CSATASGTVRKAFF
many	NA	TRBV3-1	TRBJ1-4	TGTGCCAGCAGCCAAGTGGCAGGGGAGGCCGGGAATGAAAAACTGTTTTTT	CASSQVAGEAGNEKLFF
many	TRBD1	TRBV5-4	TRBJ2-7	TGTGCCAGCAGCTTGACCCGGACAGGGTACGAGCAGTACTTC	CASSLTRTGYEQYF
many	TRBD2	TRBV19	TRBJ2-7	TGTGCCAGTAGTATGTCCCTAGCGGGGGGTTACGAGCAGTACTTC	CASSMSLAGGYEQYF
many	NA	TRBV11-2	TRBJ1-3	TGTGCCAGCAGCTCCGGCGGCTTCTCTGGAAACACCATATATTTT	CASSSGGFSGNTIYF
NA	NA	TRBV15	TRBJ2-7	TGTGCCACCAGCAGCTACAGGTTCGCCTACGAGCAGTACTTC	CATSSYRFAYEQYF
many	NA	TRBV7-2	TRBJ2-2	TGTGCCAGCAGCTTAATCCAGTCCGGGGAGCTGTTTTTT	CASSLIQSGELFF
many	NA	TRBV12-5	TRBJ2-5	TGTGCTAGTGGACCAGGGACACACGTTTACTTC	CASGPGTHVYF
many	TRBD2	TRBV7-2	TRBJ2-1	TGTGCCAGCAGCTTAGCGTCCAGCGGGGCCCATAGGGATGAGCAGTTCTTC	CASSLASSGAHRDEQFF
many	NA	TRBV7-6	TRBJ2-7	TGTGCCAGCAGCCCTGGGACGTCCTACGAGCAGTACTTC	CASSPGTSYEQYF
many	TRBD2	TRBV10-3	TRBJ2-1	TGTGCCATCAGGACGAGACTAGCGGGTGAAGTTTACAATGAGCAGTTCTTC	CAIRTRLAGEVYNEQFF
NA	NA	TRBV6-2/TRBV6-3	TRBJ2-7	TGTGCCAGCAGAAAGAGTGGACCCATGTTGGGCTTC	CASRKSGPMLGF
medium-sized	TRBD1	TRBV7-8	TRBJ1-5	TGTGCCAGCAGCTTGACAGGGGGGAGCAATCAGCCCCAGCATTTT	CASSLTGGSNQPQHF
many	TRBD1	TRBV7-3	TRBJ1-2	TGTGCCAGCAGCCTTCGACAGGGCGGTGGCTACACCTTC	CASSLRQGGGYTF
many	TRBD1	TRBV28	TRBJ1-1	TGTGCCACCGATTACAGGGGAATTCCTGAAGCTTTCTTT	CATDYRGIPEAFF